Presented here are 3 T cell receptor beta chains from one specimen sequenced in a study of blood T cells in healthy people across ages. The second PCR ran about 6 to 11 cycles with a sample-barcoded 5' primer and J-beta primers. TCRdb re-called the 5' RACE reads with MiXCR, one entry per CDR3 protein. The data show 1,100,000 or so distinct CDR3 sequences, around 43% seen once. The specimen was blood. Every receptor here comes from a woman in her sixties in good health.

CDR3 region: CASSDRDGYSNQPQHF. For the CDR3, the DNA is TGTGCCAGCAGTGACAGGGACGGGTATAGCAATCAGCCCCAGCATTTT. The rearrangement uses TRBV6-2 or TRBV6-3 and TRBJ1-5; 7 nucleotides match TRBD1. Germline V gene lookup returns CDR1 MNHEY and CDR2 SVGEGT. V lost 5 bases, J lost 0 bases, and 7 bases stayed unmatched. CDR3 length: 16 amino acids.

J is TRBJ2-7 and V is TRBV28; no reliable D call. V was cut by 7 bases and J by 0 bases, with 22 bases left in between. CDR1 MDHEN and CDR2 SYDVKM come from the germline V gene. This CDR3 comprises 17 residues. CDR3 region: CASTSQGFTQSSYEQYF. The CDR3 DNA sequence: TGTGCCAGCACCTCACAAGGTTTTACGCAGAGCTCCTACGAGCAGTACTTC. Supplemented by reference TRBV28 and TRBJ2-7, the full variable domain reads DVKVTQSSRYLVKRTGEKVFLECVQDMDHENMFWYRQDPGLGLRLIYFSYDVKMKEKGDIPEGYSVSREKKERFSLILESASTNQTSMYLCASTSQGFTQSSYEQYFGPGTRLTVT.

V is TRBV5-1 and J is TRBJ2-1, with 9 bases aligning to TRBD2. From germline, CDR1 is SGHRS and CDR2 YFSETQ. J gave up 10 bases and V 6 bases, and 17 bases lay outside the gene matches. This CDR3 is built from 16 residues. The DNA for the CDR3 is TGCGCCAGCATGGGGGGACTAGCACCACAATTCAGGGAGCAGTTCTTC. It specifies CASMGGLAPQFREQFF.